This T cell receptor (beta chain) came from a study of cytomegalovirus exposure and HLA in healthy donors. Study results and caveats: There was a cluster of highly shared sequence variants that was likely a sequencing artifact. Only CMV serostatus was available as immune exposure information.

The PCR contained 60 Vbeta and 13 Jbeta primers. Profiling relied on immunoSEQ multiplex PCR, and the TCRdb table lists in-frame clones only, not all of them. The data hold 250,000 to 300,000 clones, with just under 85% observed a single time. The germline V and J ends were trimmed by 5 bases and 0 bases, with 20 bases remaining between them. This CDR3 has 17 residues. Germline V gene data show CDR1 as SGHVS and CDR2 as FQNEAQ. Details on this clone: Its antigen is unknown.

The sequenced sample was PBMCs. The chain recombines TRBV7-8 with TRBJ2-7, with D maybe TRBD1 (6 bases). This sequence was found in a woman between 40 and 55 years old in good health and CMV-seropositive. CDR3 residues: CASSDLDSLGSSYEQYF. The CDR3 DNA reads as TGTGCCAGCAGCGACCTGGACAGCTTAGGGAGCTCCTACGAGCAGTACTTC.